The following is a TCR beta chain sequence with its context. Its antigen is currently unknown. Mismatch with germline at one junction end may stem from a read error. This sample was included in a study of blood T cells in healthy people across ages. Overall study findings and caveats: Leaving the PBMCs unsorted stopped any conclusive comparison of naive versus antigen-experienced cells. The fall in TCR beta diversity per million T cells was roughly linear with age.

Isolation recovered at least 7 million PBMCs from every sample. Total RNA amounts of at least 5 micrograms were extracted per sample. CDR1 is SNHLY and CDR2 is FYNNEI in the germline V gene. The CDR3 length is 16 residues. The authors ran a second PCR of about 6 to 11 cycles using a sample-barcoded 5' primer and a J-beta primer mix. One entry per CDR3 protein, called by TCRdb with MiXCR from the 5' RACE reads. The sample includes 850,000 to 1,000,000 distinct CDR3 sequences, roughly 50% of them seen just once. The TCR sequence derives from a woman aged 60-75 years in good health. The specimen was blood. This chain links TRBV2 with TRBJ1-6; D call uncertain. The CDR3 sequence is CVSSEGPRSYNSPLHF. The CDR3 DNA sequence: TGTGTCAGCAGTGAAGGACCACGCTCCTATAATTCACCCCTCCACTTT.